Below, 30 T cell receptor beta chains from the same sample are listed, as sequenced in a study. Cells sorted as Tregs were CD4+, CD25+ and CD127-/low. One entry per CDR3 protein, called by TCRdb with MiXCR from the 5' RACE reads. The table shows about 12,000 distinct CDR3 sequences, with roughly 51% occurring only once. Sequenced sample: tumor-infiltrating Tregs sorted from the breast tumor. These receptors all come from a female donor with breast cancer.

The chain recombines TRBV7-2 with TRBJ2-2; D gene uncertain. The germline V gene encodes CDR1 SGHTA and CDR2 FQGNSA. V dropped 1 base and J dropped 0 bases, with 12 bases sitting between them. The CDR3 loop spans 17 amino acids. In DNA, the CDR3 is TGTGCCAGCAGCTTAGACAGACCCCTCACGAACACCGGGGAGCTGTTTTTT. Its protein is CASSLDRPLTNTGELFF.

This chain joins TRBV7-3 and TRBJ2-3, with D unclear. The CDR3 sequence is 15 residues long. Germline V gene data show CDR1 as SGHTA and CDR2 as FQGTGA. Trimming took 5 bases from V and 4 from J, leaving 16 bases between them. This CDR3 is CASSPDSASPDTQYF. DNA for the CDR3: TGTGCCAGCAGCCCAGACTCTGCCAGCCCAGATACGCAGTATTTT.

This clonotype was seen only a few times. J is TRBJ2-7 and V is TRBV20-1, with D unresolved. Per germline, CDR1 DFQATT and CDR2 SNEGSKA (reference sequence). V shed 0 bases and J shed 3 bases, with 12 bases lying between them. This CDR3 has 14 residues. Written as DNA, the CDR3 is TGCAGTGCTAGAGATCTGAGGTTTATCTACGAGCAGTACTTC. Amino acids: CSARDLRFIYEQYF.

This CDR3 reads CASSLVSVEQYF. The CDR3 DNA follows: TGTGCCAGCAGCTTGGTGTCGGTCGAGCAGTACTTC. The rearrangement uses TRBV5-6 and TRBJ2-7; D is unresolved. V lost 0 bases, J lost 6 bases, and 7 bases lay in between. In germline, CDR1 is SGHDT, CDR2 YYEEEE. This CDR3 has 12 residues.

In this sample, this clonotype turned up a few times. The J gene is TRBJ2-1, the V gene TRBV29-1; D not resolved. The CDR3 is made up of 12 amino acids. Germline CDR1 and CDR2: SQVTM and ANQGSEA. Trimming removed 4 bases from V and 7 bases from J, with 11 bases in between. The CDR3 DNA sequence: TGCAGCGTTGTAACCTACGGGAATGAGCAGTTCTTC. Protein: CSVVTYGNEQFF.

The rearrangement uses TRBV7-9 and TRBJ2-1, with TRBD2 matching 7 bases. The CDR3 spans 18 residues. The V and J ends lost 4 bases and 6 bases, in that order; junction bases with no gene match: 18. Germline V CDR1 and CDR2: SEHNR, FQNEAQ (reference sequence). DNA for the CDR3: TGTGCCAGCAGCTCCTTCTTGCCCCGCGCGGGAGTGCGCAATGAGCAGTTCTTC. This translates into CASSSFLPRAGVRNEQFF.

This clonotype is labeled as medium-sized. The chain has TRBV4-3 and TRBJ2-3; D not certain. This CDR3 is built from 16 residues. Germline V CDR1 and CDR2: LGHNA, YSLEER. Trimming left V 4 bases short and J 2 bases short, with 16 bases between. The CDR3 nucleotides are TGCGCCAGCAGCCCCACCGAAGTGGAAGACACAGATACGCAGTATTTT. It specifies CASSPTEVEDTDTQYF.

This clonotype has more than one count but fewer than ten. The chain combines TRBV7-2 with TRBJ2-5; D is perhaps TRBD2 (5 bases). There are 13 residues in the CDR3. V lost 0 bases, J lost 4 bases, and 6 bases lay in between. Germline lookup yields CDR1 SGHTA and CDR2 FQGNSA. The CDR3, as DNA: TGTGCCAGCAGCTTAGCGGGAGCAGAGACCCAGTACTTC. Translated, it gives CASSLAGAETQYF. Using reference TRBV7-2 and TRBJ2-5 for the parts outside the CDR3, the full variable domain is GAGVSQSPSNKVTEKGKDVELRCDPISGHTALYWYRQSLGQGLEFLIYFQGNSAPDKSGLPSDRFSAERTGGSVSTLTIQRTQQEDSAVYLCASSLAGAETQYFGPGTRLLVL.

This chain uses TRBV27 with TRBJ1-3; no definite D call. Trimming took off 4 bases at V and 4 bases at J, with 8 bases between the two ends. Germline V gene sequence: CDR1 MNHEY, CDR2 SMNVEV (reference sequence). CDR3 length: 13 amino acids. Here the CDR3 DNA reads TGTGCCAGCAGTTCCGGGAACGGAAACACCATATATTTT. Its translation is CASSSGNGNTIYF.

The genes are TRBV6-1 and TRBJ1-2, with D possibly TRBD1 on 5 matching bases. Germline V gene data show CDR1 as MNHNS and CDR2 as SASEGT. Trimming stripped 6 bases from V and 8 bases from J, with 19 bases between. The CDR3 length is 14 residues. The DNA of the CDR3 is TGTGCCAGCAGCCCAGAAGGACAACTGAGAGGCTACACCTTC. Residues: CASSPEGQLRGYTF.

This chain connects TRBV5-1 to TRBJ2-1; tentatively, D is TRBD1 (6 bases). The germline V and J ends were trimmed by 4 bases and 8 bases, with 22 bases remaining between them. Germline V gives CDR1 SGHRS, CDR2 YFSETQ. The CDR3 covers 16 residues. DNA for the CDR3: TGCGCCAGCAGCGTAGGACAGACGATAGGGGTCCATGAGCAGTTCTTC. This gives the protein CASSVGQTIGVHEQFF.

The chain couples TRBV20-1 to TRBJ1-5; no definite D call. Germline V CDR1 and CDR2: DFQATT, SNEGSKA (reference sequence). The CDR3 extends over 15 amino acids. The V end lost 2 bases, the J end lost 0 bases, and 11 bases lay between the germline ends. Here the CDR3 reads CSARWPGLSNQPQHF. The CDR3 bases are TGCAGTGCTAGATGGCCAGGCCTTAGCAATCAGCCCCAGCATTTT.

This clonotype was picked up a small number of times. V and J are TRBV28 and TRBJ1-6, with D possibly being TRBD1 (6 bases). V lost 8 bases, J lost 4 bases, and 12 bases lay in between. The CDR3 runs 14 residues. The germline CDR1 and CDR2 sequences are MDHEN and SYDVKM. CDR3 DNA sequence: TGTGCCAGCTCAACAGGGAAGTATAATTCACCCCTCCACTTT. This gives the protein CASSTGKYNSPLHF.

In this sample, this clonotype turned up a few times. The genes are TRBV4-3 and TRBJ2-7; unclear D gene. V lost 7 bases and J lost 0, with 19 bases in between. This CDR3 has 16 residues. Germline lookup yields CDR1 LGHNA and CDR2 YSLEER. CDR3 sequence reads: CASKFGRTPPSYEQYV. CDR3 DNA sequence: TGCGCCAGCAAATTCGGGCGTACGCCGCCCTCCTACGAGCAGTACGTC.

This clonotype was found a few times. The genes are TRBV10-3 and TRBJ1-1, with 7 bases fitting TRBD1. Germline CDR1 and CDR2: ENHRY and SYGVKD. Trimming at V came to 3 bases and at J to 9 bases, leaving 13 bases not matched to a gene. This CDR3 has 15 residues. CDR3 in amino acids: CAISDPTGTATKAFF. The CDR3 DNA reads TGTGCCATCAGTGACCCTACCGGGACAGCCACCAAAGCTTTCTTT.

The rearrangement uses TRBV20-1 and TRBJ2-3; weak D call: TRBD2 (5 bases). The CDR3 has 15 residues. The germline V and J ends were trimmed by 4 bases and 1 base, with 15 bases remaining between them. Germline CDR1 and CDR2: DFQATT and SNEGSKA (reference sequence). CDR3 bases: TGCAGTGCTATCAGAGAGGGCCGGGGCACAGATACGCAGTATTTT. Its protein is CSAIREGRGTDTQYF.

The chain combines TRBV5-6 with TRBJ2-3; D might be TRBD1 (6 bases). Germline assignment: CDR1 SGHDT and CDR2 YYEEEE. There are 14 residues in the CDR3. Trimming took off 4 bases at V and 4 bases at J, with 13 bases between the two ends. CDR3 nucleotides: TGTGCCAGCAGCCCCACAGGGCTCCCAGATACGCAGTATTTT. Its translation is CASSPTGLPDTQYF.

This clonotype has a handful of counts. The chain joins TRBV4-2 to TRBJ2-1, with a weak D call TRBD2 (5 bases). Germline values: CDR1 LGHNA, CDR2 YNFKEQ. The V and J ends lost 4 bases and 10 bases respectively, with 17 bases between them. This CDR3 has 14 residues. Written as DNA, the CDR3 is TGTGCCAGCAGCCCAAAAGTTCTAGCAGGAGAGCAGTTCTTC. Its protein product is CASSPKVLAGEQFF.

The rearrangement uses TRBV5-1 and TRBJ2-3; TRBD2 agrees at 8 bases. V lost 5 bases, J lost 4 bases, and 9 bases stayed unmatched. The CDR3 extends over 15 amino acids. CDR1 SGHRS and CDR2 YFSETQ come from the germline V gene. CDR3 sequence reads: CASRYEAGASDTQYF. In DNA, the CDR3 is TGCGCCAGCAGATACGAAGCGGGAGCGTCAGATACGCAGTATTTT.

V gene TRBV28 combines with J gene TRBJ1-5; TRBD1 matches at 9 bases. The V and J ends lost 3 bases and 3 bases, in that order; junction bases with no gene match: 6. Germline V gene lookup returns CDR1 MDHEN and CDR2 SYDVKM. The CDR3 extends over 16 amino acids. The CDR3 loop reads CASSFSGTGYNQPQHF. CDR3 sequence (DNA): TGTGCCAGCAGTTTCTCCGGGACAGGGTACAATCAGCCCCAGCATTTT.

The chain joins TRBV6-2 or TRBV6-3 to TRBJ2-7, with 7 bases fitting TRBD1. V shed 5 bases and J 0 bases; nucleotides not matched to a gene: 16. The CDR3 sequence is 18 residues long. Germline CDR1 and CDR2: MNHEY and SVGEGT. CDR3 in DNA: TGTGCCAGCAGTGGGCTCGTACCGGGACAGCCAAGCTCCTACGAGCAGTACGTC. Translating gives CASSGLVPGQPSSYEQYV.

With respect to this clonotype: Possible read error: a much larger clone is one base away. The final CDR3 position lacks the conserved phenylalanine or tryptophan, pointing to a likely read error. The CDR3 DNA sequence: TGCGCCAGCAGCCAGGAAGGGCTCCGCACAGATACGCAGTATCTT. It is translated as CASSQEGLRTDTQYL. This rearrangement joins TRBV4-3 to TRBJ2-3; D remains unclear. The CDR3 sequence is 15 residues long. Germline-derived CDR1 and CDR2 are LGHNA and YSLEER. The V and J ends lost 3 bases and 1 base respectively, with 11 bases between them.

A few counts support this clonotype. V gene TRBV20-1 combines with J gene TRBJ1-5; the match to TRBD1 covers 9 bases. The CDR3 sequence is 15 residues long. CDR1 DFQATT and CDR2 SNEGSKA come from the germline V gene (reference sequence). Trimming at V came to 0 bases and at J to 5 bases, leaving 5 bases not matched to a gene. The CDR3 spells CSARDRDRAYQPQHF. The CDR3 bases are TGCAGTGCTAGAGATCGGGACAGGGCGTATCAGCCCCAGCATTTT.

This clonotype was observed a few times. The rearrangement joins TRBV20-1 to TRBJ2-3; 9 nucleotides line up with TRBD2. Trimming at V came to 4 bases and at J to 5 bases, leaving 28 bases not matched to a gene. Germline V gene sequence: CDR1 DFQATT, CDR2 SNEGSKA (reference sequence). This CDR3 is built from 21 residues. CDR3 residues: CSANPPWGTTSGSWVGDTQYF. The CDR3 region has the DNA TGCAGTGCTAACCCCCCTTGGGGGACGACTAGCGGAAGTTGGGTGGGAGATACGCAGTATTTT.

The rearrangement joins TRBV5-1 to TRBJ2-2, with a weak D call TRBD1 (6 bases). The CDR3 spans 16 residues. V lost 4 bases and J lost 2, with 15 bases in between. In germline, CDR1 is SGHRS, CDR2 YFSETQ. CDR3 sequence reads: CASSKKQGPNTGELFF. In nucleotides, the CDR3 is TGCGCCAGCAGCAAAAAACAGGGTCCCAACACCGGGGAGCTGTTTTTT.

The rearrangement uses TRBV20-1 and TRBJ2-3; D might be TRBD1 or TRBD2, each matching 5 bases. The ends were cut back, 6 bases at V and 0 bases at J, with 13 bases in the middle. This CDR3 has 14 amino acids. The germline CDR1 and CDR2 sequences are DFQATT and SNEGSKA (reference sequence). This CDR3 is CSAPGTTSTDTQYF. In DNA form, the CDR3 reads TGCAGTGCACCTGGGACGACTAGCACAGATACGCAGTATTTT.

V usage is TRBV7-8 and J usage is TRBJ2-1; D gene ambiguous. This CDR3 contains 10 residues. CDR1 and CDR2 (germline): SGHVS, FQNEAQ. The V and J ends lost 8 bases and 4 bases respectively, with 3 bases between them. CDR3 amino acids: CASGYNEQFF. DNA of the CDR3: TGTGCCAGCGGATACAATGAGCAGTTCTTC.

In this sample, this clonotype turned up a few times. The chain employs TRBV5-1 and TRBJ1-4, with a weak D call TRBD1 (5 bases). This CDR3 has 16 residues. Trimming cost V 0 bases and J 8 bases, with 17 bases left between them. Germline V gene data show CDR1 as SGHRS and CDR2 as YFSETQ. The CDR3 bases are TGCGCCAGCAGCTTGGGGTCCGGGACGGGCAAAGAAAAACTGTTTTTT. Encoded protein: CASSLGSGTGKEKLFF. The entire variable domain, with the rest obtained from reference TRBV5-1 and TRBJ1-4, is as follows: KAGVTQTPRYLIKTRGQQVTLSCSPISGHRSVSWYQQTPGQGLQFLFEYFSETQRNKGNFPGRFSGRQFSNSRSEMNVSTLELGDSALYLCASSLGSGTGKEKLFFGSGTQLSVL.

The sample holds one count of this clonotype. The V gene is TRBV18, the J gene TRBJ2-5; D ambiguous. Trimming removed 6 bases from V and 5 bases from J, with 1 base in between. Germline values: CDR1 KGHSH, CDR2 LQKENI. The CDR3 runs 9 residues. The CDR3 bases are TGTGCCAGCTCCGAGACCCAGTACTTC. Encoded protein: CASSETQYF.

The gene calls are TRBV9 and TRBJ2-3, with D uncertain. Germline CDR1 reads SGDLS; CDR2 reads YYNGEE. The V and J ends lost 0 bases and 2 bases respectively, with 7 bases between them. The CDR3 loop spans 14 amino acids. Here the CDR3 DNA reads TGTGCCAGCAGCGTAGACCAACTCACAGATACGCAGTATTTT. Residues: CASSVDQLTDTQYF.